These 17 T cell receptor beta chains came from one sample sequenced in a study of blood T cell repertoires in COVID-19. The data were produced by immunoSEQ multiplex PCR, yet TCRdb's version contains in-frame clones alone and is incomplete. The top ten clones hold 3.6% of a sample with some 290,000 clones, 86% of them seen once. Material for sequencing was peripheral blood. Receptors were obtained from a young man with active or convalescent COVID-19.

This chain links TRBV5-4 with TRBJ1-2; D may be TRBD1 (5 bases). V lost 3 bases to trimming and J lost 1 base, with 19 bases between them. This CDR3 has 17 amino acids. CDR1 is SGHNT, CDR2 YYREEE, per germline (reference sequence). CDR3 DNA: TGTGCCAGCAGCTCAACATTCGACAGCCCTTTTAACTATGGCTACACCTTC. It translates to CASSSTFDSPFNYGYTF.

This clone was recorded only once. The chain carries TRBV2 and TRBJ2-2; 7 nucleotides agree with TRBD2. The length of the CDR3 is 16 residues. After removal of 10 bases from V and 3 bases from J, the junction contained 14 bases not matched to a gene. Germline V gene data show CDR1 as SNHLY and CDR2 as FYNNEI. As DNA, the CDR3 is TGTGCCAACCGACGGGGTACTAGCGCGGACACCGGGGAGCTGTTTTTT. This gives the protein CANRRGTSADTGELFF. Complete variable domain (other parts from reference TRBV2 and TRBJ2-2): EPEVTQTPSHQVTQMGQEVILRCVPISNHLYFYWYRQILGQKVEFLVSFYNNEISEKSEIFDDQFSVERPDGSNFTLKIRSTKLEDSAMYFCANRRGTSADTGELFFGEGSRLTVL.

This rearrangement joins TRBV24-1 to TRBJ1-6, with D possibly being TRBD1 (6 bases). Between the trimmed V and J ends, which lost 3 bases and 12 bases, there was a span of 11 bases. This CDR3 has 13 amino acids. Germline V gene sequence: CDR1 KGHDR, CDR2 SFDVKD. CDR3 amino acids: CATSDGTPGPLHF. CDR3 DNA: TGTGCCACCAGTGATGGGACACCCGGACCCCTCCACTTT.

The chain carries TRBV24-1 and TRBJ1-5, with D maybe TRBD1 (5 bases). The CDR3 length is 12 residues. V lost 7 bases to trimming and J lost 7 bases, with 10 bases between them. Germline CDR1 and CDR2: KGHDR and SFDVKD. The CDR3 spells CATSREGQPQHF. The CDR3 DNA reads TGTGCCACCAGCAGGGAGGGGCAGCCCCAGCATTTT.

This chain links TRBV19 with TRBJ2-3; D gene ambiguous. Germline loops: CDR1 LNHDA, CDR2 SQIVND (reference sequence). This CDR3 comprises 12 residues. Trimming removed 5 bases at V and 4 bases at J, with 7 bases between. The CDR3 DNA reads as TGTGCCAGTAGTTTCGAGCCAGATACGCAGTATTTT. It encodes CASSFEPDTQYF.

V and J are TRBV7-9 and TRBJ2-7; D not certain. The germline V gene encodes CDR1 SEHNR and CDR2 FQNEAQ (reference sequence). V lost 2 bases and J lost 2, with 7 bases in between. The CDR3 is 13 amino acids. The CDR3: CASSLRQTYEQYF. The CDR3 DNA reads as TGTGCCAGCAGCTTAAGACAAACCTACGAGCAGTACTTC.

The gene calls are TRBV9 and TRBJ2-7; maybe TRBD2 (5 bases). Trimming pared 4 bases from V and 4 bases from J, leaving 12 bases between. The V gene's germline CDR1 is SGDLS and CDR2 YYNGEE. The CDR3 covers 13 residues. The CDR3 DNA reads as TGTGCCAGCAGCCGCCAGGACTTTTACGAGCAGTACTTC. It codes for CASSRQDFYEQYF.

The V and J genes are TRBV6-1 and TRBJ2-7, with a possible D match to TRBD1 (5 bases). This CDR3 spans 15 amino acids. Germline loops: CDR1 MNHNS, CDR2 SASEGT. Trimming removed 0 bases from V and 1 base from J, with 10 bases in between. The CDR3, as DNA: TGTGCCAGCAGTGAAGCAGGGGTTTTGTCCTACGAGCAGTACTTC. This encodes CASSEAGVLSYEQYF.

This clone was observed a few times. The chain has TRBV6-5 and TRBJ2-7, with D maybe TRBD2 (6 bases). Germline V CDR1 and CDR2: MNHEY, SVGAGI. The CDR3 has 13 amino acids. Trimming removed 6 bases at V and 0 bases at J, with 9 bases between. The CDR3 coding sequence is TGTGCCAGCAGACTAGCCCCCTCCTACGAGCAGTACTTC. The encoded protein is CASRLAPSYEQYF.

The V and J genes are TRBV19 and TRBJ2-6, with TRBD1 identical over 8 bases. The CDR3 sequence is 17 residues long. Germline lookup yields CDR1 LNHDA and CDR2 SQIVND (reference sequence). V lost 5 bases to trimming and J lost 2 bases; unmatched junction nucleotides: 8. CDR3 DNA: TGTGCCAGTAGTCGAGGACAGGGAAACCCTGGGGCCAACGTCCTGACTTTC. Protein: CASSRGQGNPGANVLTF. The whole variable domain, remainder taken from reference TRBV19 and TRBJ2-6, is DGGITQSPKYLFRKEGQNVTLSCEQNLNHDAMYWYRQDPGQGLRLIYYSQIVNDFQKGDIAEGYSVSREKKESFPLTVTSAQKNPTAFYLCASSRGQGNPGANVLTFGAGSRLTVL.

With regard to this clone: Relative to the germline gene, one junction end is altered; a read error may explain this. The chain uses TRBV30 and TRBJ1-3, with D uncertain. The CDR3 totals 10 residues. Per germline, CDR1 GTSNPN and CDR2 SVGIG (reference sequence). In DNA form, the CDR3 reads TGTGCCTGGAGTGGAGACACCATATATTTT. This codes for CAWSGDTIYF.

The V call is TRBV4-1, the J call TRBJ2-7, with D possibly matching TRBD2 (6 bases). CDR1 is MGHRA and CDR2 is YSYEKL in the germline V gene. The germline V and J ends were trimmed by 1 base and 6 bases, with 10 bases remaining between them. The CDR3 contains 13 residues. CDR3 DNA sequence: TGCGCCAGCAGCCAAGGAATCGGGAGCGAGCAGTACTTC. This encodes CASSQGIGSEQYF.

The chain carries TRBV28 and TRBJ1-1; D is uncertain. The CDR3 sequence is 13 residues long. Germline values: CDR1 MDHEN, CDR2 SYDVKM. The germline V and J ends were trimmed by 7 bases and 1 base, with 10 bases remaining between them. The CDR3 spells CASIGWRNTEAFF. CDR3 coding DNA: TGTGCCAGCATCGGATGGAGGAACACTGAAGCTTTCTTT.

This sequence joins TRBV7-2 and TRBJ1-1; D gene ambiguous. V shed 2 bases and J shed 0 bases, with 7 bases lying between them. The CDR3 is 14 amino acids. Germline V gene sequence: CDR1 SGHTA, CDR2 FQGNSA. As DNA, the CDR3 is TGTGCCAGCAGCTTATTTCCAGTGAACACTGAAGCTTTCTTT. Amino acids: CASSLFPVNTEAFF.

The chain couples TRBV6-1 to TRBJ1-4, with TRBD1 matching over 10 bases. Germline-derived CDR1 and CDR2 are MNHNS and SASEGT. The V gene end was trimmed by 3 bases and the J gene end by 7 bases; junction bases not matched to a gene: 11. The CDR3 loop spans 17 amino acids. The CDR3 sequence: CASSDQFRTGGTEKLFF. The CDR3 coding sequence is TGTGCCAGCAGTGACCAGTTTAGGACAGGGGGGACTGAAAAACTGTTTTTT.

V is TRBV9 and J is TRBJ2-4, with TRBD1 identical over 9 bases. The CDR3 consists of 17 residues. Germline loops: CDR1 SGDLS, CDR2 YYNGEE. The J segment lost 8 bases and the V segment lost 0 bases, leaving 12 bases of the junction unmatched. As DNA, the CDR3 is TGTGCCAGCAGCGTAGAAGAAAGCGGAAGACAGGGGGACATTCAGTACTTC. Translating it yields CASSVEESGRQGDIQYF. Using reference TRBV9 and TRBJ2-4 for the parts outside the CDR3, the full variable domain is DSGVTQTPKHLITATGQRVTLRCSPRSGDLSVYWYQQSLDQGLQFLIQYYNGEERAKGNILERFSAQQFPDLHSELNLSSLELGDSALYFCASSVEESGRQGDIQYFGAGTRLSVL.

This clone has a single count. The V call is TRBV11-2, the J call TRBJ1-6, with D hard to call. V was trimmed by 2 bases and J by 7 bases, leaving 9 bases between them. Germline V gene data show CDR1 as SGHAT and CDR2 as FQNNGV. The CDR3 extends over 14 amino acids. The CDR3 nucleotides read TGTGCCAGCAGCTTACGACCGACAAATTCACCCCTCCACTTT. It is translated as CASSLRPTNSPLHF.